This TCR beta chain was obtained from a study of shared clonotypes between healthy human individuals. Profiled with immunoSEQ multiplex PCR; TCRdb holds only in-frame clones, not every one. The sample includes approximately 1,000,000 clones, around 78% seen only once; the top ten take approximately 0.5%. This receptor was obtained from a man aged 18-30 years in good health. Some clones in this sample may be carry-over from other donors' samples. Sequenced: memory CD4+ T cells from PBMCs. Subset: CD45RA-negative fraction.

CDR3 bases: TGTGCCAGCAGCTTAGGCCGGGGGAGCTCCTACAATGAGCAGTTCTTC. Residues: CASSLGRGSSYNEQFF. The chain recombines TRBV7-3 with TRBJ2-1; weak D call: TRBD2 (6 bases). The germline gives CDR1 SGHTA, CDR2 FQGTGA. Trimming stripped 2 bases from V and 0 bases from J, with 11 bases between. The CDR3 has 16 amino acids.